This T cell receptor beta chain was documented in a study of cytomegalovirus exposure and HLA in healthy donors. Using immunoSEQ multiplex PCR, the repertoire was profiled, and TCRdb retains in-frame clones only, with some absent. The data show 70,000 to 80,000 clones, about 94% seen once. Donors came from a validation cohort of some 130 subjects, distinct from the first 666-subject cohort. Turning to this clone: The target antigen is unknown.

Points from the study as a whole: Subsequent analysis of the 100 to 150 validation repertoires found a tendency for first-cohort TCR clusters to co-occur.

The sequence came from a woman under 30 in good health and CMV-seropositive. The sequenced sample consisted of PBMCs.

DNA of the CDR3: TGTGCCAGCAGCCCCAATAGCGGACCCTACAATGAGCAGTTCTTC. This encodes CASSPNSGPYNEQFF. This rearrangement joins TRBV9 to TRBJ2-1; maybe TRBD2 (6 bases). V was clipped by 4 bases and J by 2 bases, with 13 bases between them. Germline CDR1 and CDR2: SGDLS and YYNGEE. This CDR3 has 15 amino acids.